Each of the 14 T cell receptor beta chains below was sequenced from the same sample in a study of blood T cell repertoires in COVID-19. Produced via immunoSEQ multiplex PCR; TCRdb's table is partial and in-frame only. The table records some 99,000 clones, over 70% of them present only once. Sequencing was done on a sample of peripheral blood. Receptor source: a human donor in a cohort sampled during active or convalescent COVID-19.

This chain links TRBV11-2 with TRBJ2-3, with 8 bases matching TRBD2. The trim removed 3 bases at V and 2 bases at J, leaving 1 base unmatched. The CDR3 covers 14 residues. Per the germline V gene, CDR1 is SGHAT and CDR2 is FQNNGV. CDR3 DNA: TGTGCCAGCAGCTTGCGGGGGGTCACAGATACGCAGTATTTT. Translation gives CASSLRGVTDTQYF.

J is TRBJ2-1 and V is TRBV5-6, with 10 bases identical to TRBD2. The V segment lost 3 bases and the J segment 7 bases; nucleotides outside the gene matches: 16. In germline, CDR1 is SGHDT, CDR2 YYEEEE. This CDR3 region has 18 residues. The CDR3 coding sequence is TGTGCCAGCAGCTCCCCATCCCAAAGCGGGAGGGCCCGAAATGAGCAGTTCTTC. Protein sequence: CASSSPSQSGRARNEQFF.

The rearrangement joins TRBV12-1 to TRBJ2-1; the table gives TRBD1 as D, unverified against the DNA. TRBV12-1 is termed a pseudogene. This CDR3 region has 12 residues. The CDR3, as DNA: TGTGCCAGCAGCTTTGTTAGGGGGGAGCAGTTCTTC. Protein: CASSFVRGEQFF.

The chain carries TRBV7-8 and TRBJ2-4; 7 bases match TRBD1. V lost 4 bases and J lost 4; bases outside the gene matches: 4. Germline values: CDR1 SGHVS, CDR2 FQNEAQ. The CDR3 is made up of 14 amino acids. This chain's CDR3 is CASSSRTGKNIQYF. The CDR3 DNA reads as TGTGCCAGCAGCTCACGGACAGGAAAAAACATTCAGTACTTC.

The rearrangement joins TRBV19 to TRBJ2-5, with a tentative D call TRBD1 (6 bases). The V and J ends lost 6 bases and 5 bases respectively, with 19 bases between them. The CDR3 extends over 15 amino acids. Per germline, CDR1 LNHDA and CDR2 SQIVND (reference sequence). In nucleotides, the CDR3 is TGTGCCAGTAGCCCAAGGGCAGGGGACCTTGAGACCCAGTACTTC. This gives the protein CASSPRAGDLETQYF.

This clone was detected a few times. The V call is TRBV28, the J call TRBJ1-5; possibly TRBD1 for D (6 bases). Deletions cut 2 bases from V and 6 bases from J, with 11 bases between. The CDR3 has 14 residues. From germline, CDR1 is MDHEN and CDR2 SYDVKM. CDR3 sequence (DNA): TGTGCCAGCAGTTTAGTGGGGGCGACTCAGCCCCAGCATTTT. The encoded protein is CASSLVGATQPQHF. The full variable domain, with the rest looked up from reference TRBV28 and TRBJ1-5, is DVKVTQSSRYLVKRTGEKVFLECVQDMDHENMFWYRQDPGLGLRLIYFSYDVKMKEKGDIPEGYSVSREKKERFSLILESASTNQTSMYLCASSLVGATQPQHFGDGTRLSIL.

The chain is built from TRBV19 and TRBJ2-2, with D possibly TRBD1 on 5 matching bases. Trimming cost V 6 bases and J 0 bases, with 11 bases left between them. The CDR3 covers 15 residues. The germline V gene has CDR1 LNHDA and CDR2 SQIVND (reference sequence). The CDR3 sequence: CASRNRLANTGELFF. For the CDR3, the DNA is TGTGCCAGTAGAAACAGGCTTGCGAACACCGGGGAGCTGTTTTTT.

J is TRBJ1-2 and V is TRBV2; 10 nucleotides align to TRBD1. The germline V gene encodes CDR1 SNHLY and CDR2 FYNNEI. CDR3 size: 16 residues. The junction had 3 bases not matched to a gene; V was cut back by 2 bases and J by 0 bases. The CDR3 DNA sequence: TGTGCCAGCAGTGAACGAGGACAGGGGGCTAACTATGGCTACACCTTC. This translates into CASSERGQGANYGYTF. The full variable domain, in which reference TRBV2 and TRBJ1-2 provide the parts outside the CDR3, is EPEVTQTPSHQVTQMGQEVILRCVPISNHLYFYWYRQILGQKVEFLVSFYNNEISEKSEIFDDQFSVERPDGSNFTLKIRSTKLEDSAMYFCASSERGQGANYGYTFGSGTRLTVV.

The CDR3 sequence: CASSFWSTQVEQYF. The CDR3 bases are TGTGCCAGCAGTTTTTGGAGTACTCAAGTAGAGCAGTACTTC. This chain uses TRBV28 with TRBJ2-7; D gene uncertain. CDR1 is MDHEN and CDR2 is SYDVKM in the germline V gene. V was clipped by 3 bases and J by 7 bases, with 16 bases between them. The CDR3 contains 14 residues.

In its sample, this clone was seen many times. The genes are TRBV4-3 and TRBJ2-1; D gene unclear. With 0 bases removed from V and 5 bases from J, the gap between germline ends came to 11 bases. The CDR3 consists of 15 residues. Germline assignment: CDR1 LGHNA and CDR2 YSLEER. This CDR3 is CASSQDLPRDNEQFF. CDR3 coding DNA: TGCGCCAGCAGCCAAGATCTCCCTAGAGACAATGAGCAGTTCTTC.

The chain recombines TRBV30 with TRBJ1-2; 11 bases line up with TRBD1. The CDR3 covers 13 residues. V was pared by 1 base and J by 8 bases, with 3 bases of the junction left unmatched. Germline CDR1 and CDR2: GTSNPN and SVGIG (reference sequence). In DNA form, the CDR3 reads TGTGCCTGGAGTGCCGGGACAGGGGGAGGCTACACCTTC. Translated: CAWSAGTGGGYTF.

The chain couples TRBV7-6 to TRBJ2-7, with 10 nucleotides matching TRBD2. This CDR3 has 14 residues. The germline V gene has CDR1 SGHVS and CDR2 FNYEAQ. V shed 5 bases and J 2 bases; nucleotides not matched to a gene: 3. The CDR3 nucleotides are TGTGCCAGCAGCGAGCGGGAGGGCCCCTACGAGCAGTACTTC. This gives the protein CASSEREGPYEQYF.

The chain couples TRBV29-1 to TRBJ1-2; D perhaps matches TRBD1 (5 bases). Trimming cost V 7 bases and J 2 bases, with 11 bases left between them. This CDR3 has 12 amino acids. Germline V CDR1 and CDR2: SQVTM, ANQGSEA. CDR3 loop: CSADGANYGYTF. The CDR3 DNA reads TGCAGCGCGGATGGGGCCAACTATGGCTACACCTTC.

This clone has only a few counts. The chain recombines TRBV18 with TRBJ1-2; D possibly corresponds to TRBD1 (5 bases). CDR3 length: 14 amino acids. The V and J ends lost 0 bases and 4 bases respectively, with 9 bases between them. Germline V gives CDR1 KGHSH, CDR2 LQKENI. The CDR3 is CASSPPTESYGYTF. The DNA of the CDR3 is TGTGCCAGCTCACCACCGACAGAAAGCTATGGCTACACCTTC.